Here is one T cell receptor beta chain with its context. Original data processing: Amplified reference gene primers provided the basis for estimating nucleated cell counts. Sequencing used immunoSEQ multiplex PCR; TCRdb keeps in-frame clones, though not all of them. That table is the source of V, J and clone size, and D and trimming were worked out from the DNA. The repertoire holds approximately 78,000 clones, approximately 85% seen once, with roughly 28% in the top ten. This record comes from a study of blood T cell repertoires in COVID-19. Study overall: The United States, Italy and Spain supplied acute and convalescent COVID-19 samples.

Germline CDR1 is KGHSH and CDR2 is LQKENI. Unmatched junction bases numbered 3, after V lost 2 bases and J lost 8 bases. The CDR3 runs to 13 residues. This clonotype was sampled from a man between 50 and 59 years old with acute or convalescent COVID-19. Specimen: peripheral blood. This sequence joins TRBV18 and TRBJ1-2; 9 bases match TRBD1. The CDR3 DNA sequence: TGTGCCAGCTCACCAAGGACAGGGGACGGCTACACCTTC. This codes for CASSPRTGDGYTF.